These 25 T cell receptor beta chains originate from one sample sequenced in a study of cytomegalovirus exposure and HLA in healthy donors. The PCR employed 60 Vbeta primers together with 13 Jbeta primers. Clones were sequenced by immunoSEQ multiplex PCR, and TCRdb holds only the in-frame ones, with some missing. The data hold 150,000 to 200,000 clones, with approximately 71% observed a single time. Material: PBMCs. The source of these receptors is a woman in her thirties or forties in good health and CMV-seropositive.

The chain couples TRBV7-9 to TRBJ2-3, with 7 bases matching TRBD2. CDR3 length: 15 amino acids. Germline V gene sequence: CDR1 SEHNR, CDR2 FQNEAQ (reference sequence). The ends lost 2 bases at V and 3 bases at J; junction bases unmatched: 5. The CDR3 bases are TGTGCCAGCAGCTTACCAGGGCGGGGGACAGATACGCAGTATTTT. This encodes CASSLPGRGTDTQYF.

This rearrangement joins TRBV6-1 to TRBJ2-5, with 12 bases aligning to TRBD2. Germline V gene lookup returns CDR1 MNHNS and CDR2 SASEGT. The trim removed 1 base at V and 5 bases at J, leaving 2 bases unmatched. The CDR3 runs to 15 residues. CDR3 nucleotides: TGTGCCAGCAGTGAAGGGGGGACTAGCGGGGAGACCCAGTACTTC. Residues: CASSEGGTSGETQYF.

The rearrangement joins TRBV28 to TRBJ1-3, with D unclear. The ends were cut back, 6 bases at V and 0 bases at J, with 21 bases in the middle. This CDR3 is 18 amino acids long. Per germline, CDR1 MDHEN and CDR2 SYDVKM. This CDR3 is CASSHGGQSVRSGNTIYF. The CDR3 region has the DNA TGTGCCAGCAGCCATGGTGGGCAGTCAGTCCGCTCTGGAAACACCATATATTTT.

The rearrangement links TRBV27 to TRBJ2-1, with a tentative D call TRBD2 (5 bases). This CDR3 is built from 15 residues. CDR1 is MNHEY and CDR2 is SMNVEV in the germline V gene (reference sequence). V lost 2 bases and J 7 bases, leaving 15 bases between the germline ends. CDR3 sequence: CASSLNAGSVNEQFF. Written as DNA, the CDR3 is TGTGCCAGCAGTTTAAATGCGGGTTCCGTAAATGAGCAGTTCTTC.

V is TRBV15 and J is TRBJ2-7; D not certain. Germline assignment: CDR1 LNHNV and CDR2 YYDKDF (reference sequence). CDR3 length: 15 residues. Trimming left V 1 base short and J 2 bases short, with 12 bases between. The CDR3 loop reads CATSRGGQNPYEQYF. The CDR3 DNA reads as TGTGCCACCAGCAGAGGCGGCCAGAACCCCTACGAGCAGTACTTC.

This CDR3 reads CASSVSGTGSSGELFF. CDR3 DNA sequence: TGTGCCAGCAGTGTTTCCGGGACAGGGTCATCCGGGGAGCTGTTTTTT. The rearrangement links TRBV6-1 to TRBJ2-2; 9 bases map to TRBD1. The germline gives CDR1 MNHNS, CDR2 SASEGT. CDR3 size: 16 residues. The trim removed 4 bases at V and 6 bases at J, leaving 9 bases unmatched.

The rearrangement links TRBV2 to TRBJ1-1, with TRBD1 as a possible D gene (5 bases). The V end lost 5 bases, the J end lost 5 bases, and 18 bases lay between the germline ends. CDR1 is SNHLY and CDR2 is FYNNEI in the germline V gene. CDR3 length: 15 residues. The CDR3: CASSSLGQGRTEAFF. CDR3 sequence (DNA): TGTGCCAGCAGTTCCCTGGGGCAGGGAAGGACTGAAGCTTTCTTT. Based on the CDR3 plus reference TRBV2 and TRBJ1-1, the full variable domain is EPEVTQTPSHQVTQMGQEVILRCVPISNHLYFYWYRQILGQKVEFLVSFYNNEISEKSEIFDDQFSVERPDGSNFTLKIRSTKLEDSAMYFCASSSLGQGRTEAFFGQGTRLTVV.

Of note for this clone: Other DNA sequences in this specimen translate into the identical CDR3. The V call is TRBV2, the J call TRBJ1-1, with 7 positions matching TRBD1. Germline V gives CDR1 SNHLY, CDR2 FYNNEI. CDR3 length: 13 residues. V was pared by 10 bases and J by 3 bases, with 8 bases of the junction left unmatched. CDR3 amino acids: CATRQGRDTEAFF. The CDR3 bases are TGTGCCACGAGACAGGGAAGGGACACTGAAGCTTTCTTT.

The gene calls are TRBV7-8 and TRBJ1-2, with 10 positions matching TRBD1. The CDR3 loop spans 17 amino acids. Germline V lookup: CDR1 SGHVS, CDR2 FQNEAQ. The V segment lost 1 base and the J segment 5 bases; nucleotides outside the gene matches: 10. The CDR3 here is CASSLGGQGTGIYGYTF. The CDR3 region has the DNA TGTGCCAGCAGCTTAGGGGGACAGGGGACGGGAATATATGGCTACACCTTC.

The CDR3 nucleotides are TGTGCCAGCAGTTTAGAGCCCGGACAGGGGGCCACTGAAGCTTTCTTT. Translated: CASSLEPGQGATEAFF. The rearrangement joins TRBV27 to TRBJ1-1, with 11 nucleotides matching TRBD1. The CDR3 runs 16 residues. Unmatched junction bases numbered 6, after V lost 2 bases and J lost 4 bases. Germline loops: CDR1 MNHEY, CDR2 SMNVEV (reference sequence).

The chain couples TRBV2 to TRBJ2-3; D is possibly TRBD2 (6 bases). The length of the CDR3 is 16 residues. The germline CDR1 and CDR2 sequences are SNHLY and FYNNEI. The V end lost 6 bases, the J end lost 3 bases, and 19 bases lay between the germline ends. The CDR3 protein is CASRRRTSLGTDTQYF. The CDR3 DNA follows: TGTGCCAGCAGACGTCGAACTAGCTTGGGAACAGATACGCAGTATTTT.

This clone was recorded a few times. This chain joins TRBV10-1 and TRBJ1-5; the D is unclear. The ends were cut back, 9 bases at V and 0 bases at J, with 15 bases in the middle. This CDR3 is 15 amino acids long. Germline CDR1 is WNHNN and CDR2 is SYGVQD (reference sequence). CDR3 in amino acids: CARSFSGYSNQPQHF. For the CDR3, the DNA is TGCGCCAGGAGTTTTAGCGGTTATAGCAATCAGCCCCAGCATTTT.

CDR3 loop: CASSYSSEVDTQYF. The CDR3 DNA reads as TGTGCCAGCAGTTACTCTAGTGAGGTAGATACGCAGTATTTT. The gene calls are TRBV6-5 and TRBJ2-3; D gene ambiguous. The germline V gene has CDR1 MNHEY and CDR2 SVGAGI. This CDR3 comprises 14 residues. Trimming pared 0 bases from V and 5 bases from J, leaving 9 bases between.

The chain combines TRBV7-9 with TRBJ2-7; D may be TRBD1 (6 bases). V lost 4 bases and J lost 8, with 9 bases in between. Looked up from germline, CDR1 is SEHNR and CDR2 is FQNEAQ (reference sequence). The CDR3 is 11 residues long. The chain's CDR3 is CASSSQGKQYF. DNA of the CDR3: TGTGCCAGCAGCTCCCAGGGGAAGCAGTACTTC.

The sample holds a few counts of this clone. The chain couples TRBV25-1 to TRBJ1-4; 8 bases are shared with TRBD1. Unmatched junction bases numbered 5, after V lost 6 bases and J lost 5 bases. Germline loops: CDR1 MGHDK, CDR2 SYGVNS. The CDR3 is 14 residues long. For the CDR3, the DNA is TGTGCCAGCAGCTCAGACAGGGGCAATGAAAAACTGTTTTTT. Translating gives CASSSDRGNEKLFF. Together with reference TRBV25-1 and TRBJ1-4, the CDR3 gives the full variable domain: EADIYQTPRYLVIGTGKKITLECSQTMGHDKMYWYQQDPGMELHLIHYSYGVNSTEKGDLSSESTVSRIRTEHFPLTLESARPSHTSQYLCASSSDRGNEKLFFGSGTQLSVL.

V usage is TRBV11-2 and J usage is TRBJ1-2, with a weak D call TRBD1 (6 bases). V was shortened by 4 bases and J by 3 bases, with 6 bases between the two germline ends. Germline lookup yields CDR1 SGHAT and CDR2 FQNNGV. The CDR3 extends over 12 amino acids. The CDR3 DNA sequence: TGTGCCAGCAGCTCAGGGGACTATGGCTACACCTTC. This codes for CASSSGDYGYTF. Based on the CDR3 plus reference TRBV11-2 and TRBJ1-2, the full variable domain is EAGVAQSPRYKIIEKRQSVAFWCNPISGHATLYWYQQILGQGPKLLIQFQNNGVVDDSQLPKDRFSAERLKGVDSTLKIQPAKLEDSAVYLCASSSGDYGYTFGSGTRLTVV.

Only a few counts were recorded for this clone. The V gene is TRBV7-8, the J gene TRBJ1-2; the D is unclear. Trimming cost V 1 base and J 3 bases, with 12 bases left between them. This CDR3 has 15 residues. Germline V gene data show CDR1 as SGHVS and CDR2 as FQNEAQ. Here the CDR3 reads CASSLGPGFDYGYTF. The CDR3 DNA reads TGTGCCAGCAGCTTAGGTCCGGGTTTCGACTATGGCTACACCTTC. The complete variable domain, with remaining parts taken from reference TRBV7-8 and TRBJ1-2, reads GAGVSQSPRYKVAKRGQDVALRCDPISGHVSLFWYQQALGQGPEFLTYFQNEAQLDKSGLPSDRFFAERPEGSVSTLKIQRTQQEDSAVYLCASSLGPGFDYGYTFGSGTRLTVV.

V usage is TRBV6-5 and J usage is TRBJ1-2; no definite D call. The CDR3 consists of 14 residues. V was trimmed by 5 bases and J by 4 bases, leaving 14 bases between them. Looked up from germline, CDR1 is MNHEY and CDR2 is SVGAGI. CDR3 DNA: TGTGCCAGCAGTGCCTGGGCTGTTGGCTATGGCTACACCTTC. Translated, it gives CASSAWAVGYGYTF.

In its sample, this clone was seen a few times. The chain couples TRBV7-8 to TRBJ2-3; TRBD2 aligns across 7 bases. Germline V CDR1 and CDR2: SGHVS, FQNEAQ. This CDR3 has 15 amino acids. J lost 9 bases, V lost 6 bases, and 15 bases had no gene match. CDR3 coding DNA: TGTGCCAGCAGTTCCACCCGGACTAGGGCTAGAACGCAGTATTTT. Residues: CASSSTRTRARTQYF.

The CDR3 nucleotides are TGCAGCGTTGGGGGGGACCTAGGGGGCTACACCTTC. It specifies CSVGGDLGGYTF. The J gene is TRBJ1-2, the V gene TRBV29-1; D is perhaps TRBD1 (5 bases). The CDR3 spans 12 residues. CDR1 SQVTM and CDR2 ANQGSEA come from the germline V gene. The V end was cut by 4 bases, the J end by 8 bases, with 14 bases between.

This clone appeared a few times. This sequence joins TRBV9 and TRBJ1-1; D possibly corresponds to TRBD1 (5 bases). This CDR3 is built from 16 residues. With 1 base removed from V and 0 bases from J, the gap between germline ends came to 13 bases. The germline V gene has CDR1 SGDLS and CDR2 YYNGEE. The CDR3 reads CASSVTDSLMNTEAFF. In nucleotides, the CDR3 is TGTGCCAGCAGCGTAACTGACAGCCTCATGAACACTGAAGCTTTCTTT.

This clone has only a few counts. The J gene is TRBJ2-5, the V gene TRBV7-3; 7 nucleotides align to TRBD2. The length of the CDR3 is 14 residues. The germline gives CDR1 SGHTA, CDR2 FQGTGA. V lost 3 bases and J lost 5; bases outside the gene matches: 6. Written as DNA, the CDR3 is TGTGCCAGCAGCTTGGCGGGAGTAGGGGAGACCCAGTACTTC. Translation: CASSLAGVGETQYF.

The chain is built from TRBV7-9 and TRBJ2-4; TRBD1 aligns across 11 bases. The ends lost 3 bases at V and 8 bases at J; junction bases unmatched: 12. The CDR3 has 17 amino acids. Germline-derived CDR1 and CDR2 are SEHNR and FQNEAQ (reference sequence). For the CDR3, the DNA is TGTGCCAGCAGCTTGGCCCGGACAGGGGGCAGTGTGGACATTCAGTACTTC. This encodes CASSLARTGGSVDIQYF.

The chain uses TRBV7-2 and TRBJ2-3; 14 bases are a match to TRBD2. The CDR3 has 16 amino acids. The germline CDR1 and CDR2 sequences are SGHTA and FQGNSA. The junction had 6 bases not matched to a gene; V was cut back by 6 bases and J by 4 bases. The CDR3 reads CASRPGLAGGADTQYF. CDR3 nucleotide sequence: TGTGCCAGCAGACCAGGACTAGCGGGAGGAGCAGATACGCAGTATTTT.

The chain uses TRBV18 and TRBJ1-2; 8 nucleotides agree with TRBD1. J was trimmed by 5 bases and V by 2 bases; bases with no gene match: 7. The CDR3 length is 15 residues. The germline CDR1 and CDR2 sequences are KGHSH and LQKENI. DNA of the CDR3: TGTGCCAGCTCACCAGGACAGGGAATTAGTTATGGCTACACCTTC. The encoded protein is CASSPGQGISYGYTF. Full variable domain (remainder filled in from reference TRBV18 and TRBJ1-2): NAGVMQNPRHLVRRRGQEARLRCSPMKGHSHVYWYRQLPEEGLKFMVYLQKENIIDESGMPKERFSAEFPKEGPSILRIQQVVRGDSAAYFCASSPGQGISYGYTFGSGTRLTVV.